This T cell receptor (beta chain) is drawn from a study of shared clonotypes between healthy human individuals (dated by TCRdb to 2018 to 2021). Concerning the study at large: Three men and two women, aged 18 to 49 years, made up the cohort. To increase sequencing depth and limit assay-specific biases, different laboratories used diverse techniques to prepare libraries and sequence TCR repertoires. Blood TCR repertoires of about 5 healthy adults were deeply sequenced to estimate repertoire size and the extent of clonotype sharing between individuals. Between about 0.9 and 8.9 billion PBMCs per donor were obtained by leukapheresis. For each donor, three plates each were used for CD4 naive and CD4 memory, two plates were used for CD8 naive, and one plate was used for CD8 memory.

Its CDR3 holds 15 amino acids, cysteine through phenylalanine. Only the CDR3 DNA stays, 45 bases, in frame from base 1. V drops 4 bases and J drops 1 base, leaving 12 bases in between. CDR1 MDHEN and CDR2 SYDVKM are derived from the germline V gene. Healthy HIV-negative adults with no recently reported acute infections or vaccinations were included as donors. Every donor was a Caucasian adult living in Nashville, Tennessee, USA. Magnetic negative selection was used to enrich CD4+ T cells, after which naive cells were positively selected on CD45RA and the negative fraction became the memory subset. Blood was collected by leukapheresis, and PBMCs were isolated by Ficoll-Histopaque density gradient centrifugation and then cryopreserved in liquid nitrogen vapor phase. Analytical flow cytometry was used to check the purity and quantity of each magnetically sorted T cell population. Each sorted fraction had its genomic DNA isolated and then quantified by UV absorbance on a Nanodrop 2000c.

On the study overall, not on this receptor specifically: Even with the large sequencing depth, rarefaction of the sorted-subset datasets indicated that sequencing was incomplete. Naive subsets generally had larger estimated clonotype richness than memory subsets did. Only blood was sampled, and tissue TCR repertoires likely differ from those in blood. Sharing across a few donors was observed for 5% to 6.5% of naive CD4, 3.5% of naive CD8, about 2.3% of memory CD4, and about 0.4% of memory CD8 clonotypes. The genetic and exposure-history diversity represented was limited by the small number of donors. Clonotypes shared by all four sorted-subset donors showed higher generation probabilities than non-shared clonotypes. Based on pairwise subsampling, the degree of clonotype sharing among donors was expected to be affected by sequencing depth.

Concerning this clone: Its antigen remains unidentified. Base qualities are not at hand, and no much larger clone is one base apart.

Using the deep immunoSEQ assay, multiplex PCR amplified TCR CDR3 regions from genomic DNA. Genomic DNA extracted from each cell subset was distributed evenly over all wells of several immunoSEQ 96-well plates, and each plate served as one replicate. For sorted subsets, around 200 ng genomic DNA, equal to about 30,000 T cell genomes, was loaded into each replicate PCR. The purified libraries were quantified using a Qubit 3.0 fluorometer, sized with a Bioanalyzer 2100, and then quantified again using the KAPA Library Quantification kit. Every immunoSEQ 96-well plate was sequenced on a dedicated single-read 150-cycle Illumina NextSeq 550 flow cell. For the original study's pipeline: Because the immunoSEQ output held only junctional sequences and lacked quality scores, the filtering could not match the filtering applied to full-length reads. Sequences were annotated with PyIR, a Python wrapper for IgBLAST v1.9, using IMGT germline references to assign V/J genes and CDR3. Reads with weak V/J assignments (E-value above 1e-6), missing CDR3, stop codons, out-of-frame junctions, or ambiguous translated residues were removed. V3J clonotypes were defined as sequences sharing an identical inferred V gene, J gene, and CDR3 amino acid sequence. To compute the percentage overlap between repertoires, the number of shared unique clonotypes was divided by the size of the smaller repertoire. Three approaches were used to assess repertoire richness: RTK rarefaction, the Chao1 estimator, and Recon v2.1 estimates of unobserved clonotypes. For all TCRbeta clonotypes obtained by the gDNA method from several donors, generation probabilities were computed with OLGA. TCRdb mirrors the immuneACCESS table, restricted to in-frame sequences. Some clones are absent from its copies; in checked studies, under half trace to an unresolved V gene, and the reason for the others is unknown. That table gives V, J and clone size, and the DNA gave D and trimming. This sample lists fewer than 2.5 million clones; roughly 93% were detected once. Roughly 0.36% of the sample lies in the top ten.

This TCR came from a man between 18 and 29 years old in good health. Some clones in this sample may be carry-over from other donors' samples. Sequenced material: naive CD4+ T cells from PBMCs. The cell subset or site label here, explained by the study, means: CD45RA+ positively selected. The sequence links TRBV28 to TRBJ2-3, with the D gene too uncertain to name. Here is the DNA: TGTGCCAGCAGTTCCTCGGCACGGCGCACAGATACGCAGTATTTT. Translated, it gives CASSSSARRTDTQYF.